This TCR beta chain stems from a study of type 1 regulatory T cells. Background on the study: This in vitro CD4 product, T-allo10, is enriched for Tr1 cells and alloantigen-specific.

Germline assignment: CDR1 SQVTM and CDR2 ANQGSEA. This CDR3 is built from 12 residues. J gave up 10 bases and V 3 bases, and 4 bases lay outside the gene matches. TCRdb ran MiXCR on the reads and lists one entry per CDR3 protein. The sample holds roughly 18,000 distinct CDR3 sequences, 10% seen once. The gene calls are TRBV29-1 and TRBJ2-1; the match to TRBD2 covers 9 bases. This TCR came from a human donor in good health. The material sequenced was CD4+ T cells, either the whole sample or a sorted fraction (not recorded which). CDR3 in amino acids: CSVDLAGIEQFF. Written as DNA, the CDR3 is TGCAGCGTTGATCTAGCGGGGATAGAGCAGTTCTTC.